This T cell receptor (beta chain) was identified in a study of technical replicates of blood from a few donors. The table came from immunoSEQ multiplex PCR; TCRdb's copy has only in-frame clones and leaves some out. Seen here are about 15,000 clones, approximately 84% observed once, and the top ten hold around 12%. Per germline, CDR1 SGHVS and CDR2 FNYEAQ. Trimming took 3 bases from V and 2 from J; bases not matched to a gene: 5. The CDR3 loop spans 15 amino acids. This chain uses TRBV7-6 with TRBJ2-7; 9 nucleotides line up with TRBD2. The receptor comes from a human donor in good health. Sequenced: PBMCs. CDR3 residues: CASSFRLAGPYEQYF. The CDR3 coding sequence is TGTGCCAGCAGCTTTCGGCTAGCGGGACCCTACGAGCAGTACTTC.